Shown below are 26 T cell receptor beta chains from a single sample sequenced in a study of T-cell reconstitution after alpha-beta-depleted transplantation in children (dated by TCRdb to 2016 to 2017). Reading the label with the study, this specimen's treatment or condition is: allogeneic hematopoietic cell transplantation with graft depleted of TCRalphabeta T cells and CD19 B cells. Libraries were constructed by PCR. Data came from an Illumina HiSeq 2500. TCR libraries were prepared with molecular barcoding, using unique molecular identifiers to normalize TCRbeta repertoire quantification. TCRdb cleaned the public reads at Q25 with fastp, built clones with MiXCR and kept in-frame beta chains. Under each unique CDR3 protein, matching rows form one entry showing the most common genes and DNA. The sample yields just over 950,000 distinct CDR3 sequences; 25% to 30% were counted once. The ten largest clones add up to about 28% of the sample.

The starting material was PBMCs, mostly from graft donor cells, obtained 360 days after TCRalphabeta/CD19-depleted stem cell transplant. The receptor source for this set is a boy under three years old who had a stem cell transplant for SCID, so the T cells may come from the graft donor.

This chain uses TRBV20-1 with TRBJ2-1; 9 bases line up with TRBD2. CDR1 is DFQATT, CDR2 SNEGSKA, per germline (reference sequence). After removal of 3 bases from V and 5 bases from J, the junction contained 17 bases not matched to a gene. The CDR3 is 18 amino acids. CDR3 region: CSARNPGLAGTFDNEQFF. DNA of the CDR3: TGCAGTGCTAGGAATCCGGGACTAGCCGGAACTTTCGACAATGAGCAGTTCTTC.

Only one count was recorded for this clonotype. The chain joins TRBV5-1 to TRBJ2-2, with D perhaps matching TRBD1 or TRBD2 (5 bases each). The germline gives CDR1 SGHRS, CDR2 YFSETQ. The CDR3 covers 17 residues. V was clipped by 4 bases and J by 0 bases, with 16 bases between them. The CDR3 region has the DNA TGCGCCAGCAGCCCGGGAAGGGGTCAGACGAACACCGGGGAGCTGTTTTTT. Protein: CASSPGRGQTNTGELFF.

The V gene is TRBV15, the J gene TRBJ2-7; no clear D gene. CDR3 length: 14 residues. Germline loops: CDR1 LNHNV, CDR2 YYDKDF (reference sequence). Trimming stripped 8 bases from V and 3 bases from J, with 17 bases between. The CDR3 nucleotides are TGTGCCACCGGCTCACGCAATTTAGGCTACGAGCAGTACTTC. Its protein product is CATGSRNLGYEQYF.

This rearrangement joins TRBV9 to TRBJ2-1; D may correspond to TRBD1 or TRBD2 (5 bases each). With 0 bases removed from V and 5 bases from J, the gap between germline ends came to 15 bases. This CDR3 is built from 16 residues. Germline V gene data show CDR1 as SGDLS and CDR2 as YYNGEE. CDR3 amino acids: CASSVAGAGSNNEQFF. The CDR3 nucleotides are TGTGCCAGCAGCGTAGCCGGGGCAGGGTCTAACAATGAGCAGTTCTTC.

This chain uses TRBV29-1 with TRBJ2-1, with D perhaps being TRBD1 or TRBD2 (5 bases each). Trimming took 6 bases from V and 1 from J, leaving 13 bases between them. The germline V gene has CDR1 SQVTM and CDR2 ANQGSEA. This CDR3 comprises 14 residues. The CDR3 DNA is TGCAGCGTGCCTCGGGACGGTTCCTACAATGAGCAGTTCTTC. Its protein product is CSVPRDGSYNEQFF.

This clonotype has more than one count but fewer than ten. The chain is built from TRBV24-1 and TRBJ2-1; TRBD1 matches at 9 bases. Germline CDR1 and CDR2: KGHDR and SFDVKD. This CDR3 is built from 16 residues. V trimming: 3 bases; J trimming: 7 bases; junction bases outside the gene matches: 9. The CDR3 bases are TGTGCCACCAGTGATCCAGGGACAGGGAGTCGGAATGAGCAGTTCTTC. Its translation is CATSDPGTGSRNEQFF.

V is TRBV7-3 and J is TRBJ2-1; 8 bases line up with TRBD2. The CDR3 extends over 17 amino acids. From germline, CDR1 is SGHTA and CDR2 FQGTGA. J gave up 7 bases and V 1 base, and 12 bases lay outside the gene matches. CDR3: CASSLISLRGEGNEQFF. CDR3 DNA: TGTGCCAGCAGCTTAATCTCTCTGCGGGGGGAGGGGAATGAGCAGTTCTTC.

This clonotype turned up a few times. The chain combines TRBV20-1 with TRBJ1-1; 8 bases agree with TRBD1. The V gene's germline CDR1 is DFQATT and CDR2 SNEGSKA (reference sequence). The CDR3 loop spans 14 amino acids. V shed 6 bases and J 2 bases; nucleotides not matched to a gene: 8. CDR3 in amino acids: CSAGHRGSNTEAFF. CDR3 bases: TGCAGTGCGGGTCACAGGGGGTCTAACACTGAAGCTTTCTTT.

This clonotype was detected a few times. The chain couples TRBV7-3 to TRBJ2-3, with 10 nucleotides matching TRBD2. CDR1 SGHTA and CDR2 FQGTGA come from the germline V gene. Trimming took 2 bases from V and 3 from J; bases not matched to a gene: 11. The CDR3 totals 18 residues. For the CDR3, the DNA is TGTGCCAGCAGCTTATGGCCTAGCGGGGGAAGAGGGACAGATACGCAGTATTTT. Translated, it gives CASSLWPSGGRGTDTQYF. The full variable domain, with the rest looked up from reference TRBV7-3 and TRBJ2-3, is GAGVSQTPSNKVTEKGKYVELRCDPISGHTALYWYRQSLGQGPEFLIYFQGTGAADDSGLPNDRFFAVRPEGSVSTLKIQRTERGDSAVYLCASSLWPSGGRGTDTQYFGPGTRLTVL.

This clonotype was counted only a few times. The rearrangement links TRBV5-1 to TRBJ2-2; TRBD1 matches at 7 bases. Trimming at V came to 5 bases and at J to 4 bases, leaving 11 bases not matched to a gene. Germline CDR1 SGHRS, CDR2 YFSETQ. The CDR3 loop spans 16 amino acids. CDR3 region: CASSDARQGITGELFF. Written as DNA, the CDR3 is TGCGCCAGCAGTGACGCCCGACAGGGTATCACCGGGGAGCTGTTTTTT.

The J gene is TRBJ2-3, the V gene TRBV4-2; D is possibly TRBD1 (9 bases). The CDR3 covers 17 residues. CDR1 LGHNA and CDR2 YNFKEQ come from the germline V gene. V was trimmed by 0 bases and J by 3 bases, leaving 16 bases between them. In nucleotides, the CDR3 is TGTGCCAGCAGCCAAGACGCGGGGGGACAGGGTACAGATACGCAGTATTTT. Protein sequence: CASSQDAGGQGTDTQYF.

Written as DNA, the CDR3 is TGTGCCAGCAGCATCAGCGGGGGGTCACCCGATACGCAGTATTTT. Translated, it gives CASSISGGSPDTQYF. J is TRBJ2-3 and V is TRBV12-3 or TRBV12-4; 9 nucleotides line up with TRBD2. The CDR3 is 15 residues long. V trimming: 6 bases; J trimming: 6 bases; junction bases outside the gene matches: 10.

In its sample, this clonotype was seen a few times. This chain joins TRBV12-3 or TRBV12-4 and TRBJ1-1; unclear D gene. Between the trimmed V and J ends, which lost 3 bases and 0 bases, there was a span of 5 bases. This CDR3 region has 13 residues. The CDR3 nucleotides are TGTGCCAGCAGTTTCTACCTGAACACTGAAGCTTTCTTT. It encodes CASSFYLNTEAFF.

This clonotype was counted a few times. The chain has TRBV9 and TRBJ2-3; D not resolved. Trimming took off 1 base at V and 5 bases at J, with 11 bases between the two ends. Germline assignment: CDR1 SGDLS and CDR2 YYNGEE. The CDR3 loop spans 14 amino acids. The CDR3 bases are TGTGCCAGCAGCGTAAGGAGTGGGGTAGATACGCAGTATTTT. This codes for CASSVRSGVDTQYF.

The chain recombines TRBV27 with TRBJ2-7, with TRBD2 matching 8 bases. This CDR3 has 15 amino acids. Trimming at V came to 5 bases and at J to 3 bases, leaving 9 bases not matched to a gene. Germline CDR1 MNHEY, CDR2 SMNVEV (reference sequence). The CDR3 DNA is TGTGCCAGCAGTGCGGGGGGATTGCTAGGCTACGAGCAGTACTTC. As protein: CASSAGGLLGYEQYF.

A note on this clonotype: Germline and junction disagree at one end, which may indicate a read error. The genes are TRBV27 and TRBJ2-5; 8 bases agree with TRBD1. This CDR3 region has 19 residues. Looked up from germline, CDR1 is MNHEY and CDR2 is SMNVEV (reference sequence). CDR3 coding DNA: TGTGCCAACAGTTTATACCCGGGACAGGTGCCTGGGAAGGGAGAGACCCAGTACTTC. Residues: CANSLYPGQVPGKGETQYF.

This chain joins TRBV5-1 and TRBJ1-4; D is possibly TRBD1 (6 bases). CDR1 SGHRS and CDR2 YFSETQ come from the germline V gene. V gave up 4 bases and J gave up 8 bases, with 18 bases separating them. This CDR3 is built from 15 residues. The CDR3 sequence: CASSRAYRVGEKLFF. The CDR3 DNA follows: TGCGCCAGCAGCCGTGCCTACAGGGTAGGGGAAAAACTGTTTTTT.

This clonotype was counted only a few times. The chain couples TRBV10-3 to TRBJ2-7, with D perhaps matching TRBD1 (6 bases). Germline V gives CDR1 ENHRY, CDR2 SYGVKD. Trimming removed 2 bases at V and 4 bases at J, with 15 bases between. The CDR3 runs 15 residues. The DNA of the CDR3 is TGTGCCATCAGTGAGGACGAGGTAGGGGGATACGAGCAGTACTTC. Residues: CAISEDEVGGYEQYF.

A few counts support this clonotype. The rearrangement joins TRBV20-1 to TRBJ2-1; D is unclear. The V and J ends lost 1 base and 0 bases respectively, with 13 bases between them. In germline, CDR1 is DFQATT, CDR2 SNEGSKA (reference sequence). The CDR3 spans 16 residues. The CDR3 here is CSARGRGSSSYNEQFF. The CDR3 DNA reads as TGCAGTGCTAGAGGACGAGGTTCAAGCTCCTACAATGAGCAGTTCTTC.

The J gene is TRBJ2-5, the V gene TRBV5-6; a weak D match, TRBD2 (5 bases). Germline lookup yields CDR1 SGHDT and CDR2 YYEEEE. Trimming shortened V by 0 bases and J by 2 bases, and 11 bases separated the two germline ends. This CDR3 is 15 amino acids long. The DNA for the CDR3 is TGTGCCAGCAGCTTGGGAGGTTGGGAGCAAGAGACCCAGTACTTC. It encodes CASSLGGWEQETQYF.

The rearrangement links TRBV6-1 to TRBJ1-1; maybe TRBD1 (5 bases). The CDR3 covers 17 residues. The V gene lost 7 bases and the J gene lost 1 base, with 22 bases spanning the gap. Looked up from germline, CDR1 is MNHNS and CDR2 is SASEGT. CDR3 bases: TGTGCCAGCACCGACGCGCAGGGTCCCCAATCGAACACTGAAGCTTTCTTT. It is translated as CASTDAQGPQSNTEAFF.

This clonotype was picked up a small number of times. This sequence joins TRBV4-3 and TRBJ2-3; D is ambiguous. V dropped 3 bases and J dropped 8 bases, with 12 bases sitting between them. The CDR3 totals 13 residues. CDR1 and CDR2 (germline): LGHNA, YSLEER. The chain's CDR3 is CASSHRPPTTQYF. In nucleotides, the CDR3 is TGCGCCAGCAGCCACAGGCCGCCAACTACGCAGTATTTT.

This clonotype was detected only a few times. The chain carries TRBV20-1 and TRBJ1-1, with D uncertain. Germline V gene data show CDR1 as DFQATT and CDR2 as SNEGSKA (reference sequence). The CDR3 covers 11 residues. Trimming removed 4 bases at V and 6 bases at J, with 9 bases between. This chain's CDR3 is CSAIFGAEAFF. DNA of the CDR3: TGCAGTGCTATCTTCGGGGCTGAAGCTTTCTTT.

A few counts support this clonotype. The chain employs TRBV12-3 or TRBV12-4 and TRBJ2-5; 14 bases align to TRBD2. J gave up 5 bases and V 8 bases, and 7 bases lay outside the gene matches. The CDR3 is 15 residues long. Here the CDR3 reads CASGGLAGGWETQYF. Here the CDR3 DNA reads TGTGCCAGCGGTGGACTAGCGGGGGGTTGGGAGACCCAGTACTTC.

The V gene is TRBV20-1, the J gene TRBJ2-1; D unclear. CDR1 and CDR2 from the germline V gene are DFQATT and SNEGSKA (reference sequence). The CDR3 has 16 amino acids. Trimming removed 2 bases at V and 0 bases at J, with 14 bases between. The CDR3: CSARKAGRSSYNEQFF. In DNA form, the CDR3 reads TGCAGTGCTAGAAAGGCAGGAAGGAGCTCCTACAATGAGCAGTTCTTC.

In its sample, this clonotype was seen a few times. The chain uses TRBV12-3 or TRBV12-4 and TRBJ2-4, with D possibly TRBD2 on 5 matching bases. The CDR3 extends over 16 amino acids. V lost 3 bases and J lost 4, with 16 bases in between. The CDR3 loop is CASSLPGGQLKNIQYF. CDR3 nucleotide sequence: TGTGCCAGCAGTTTGCCCGGCGGGCAATTAAAAAACATTCAGTACTTC.